These T cell receptor beta chains were read from a single sample in a study of cytomegalovirus exposure and HLA in healthy donors. Sequencing used immunoSEQ multiplex PCR; TCRdb keeps in-frame clones, though not all of them. The table shows about 190,000 clones, with approximately 12% occurring only once. The specimen was PBMCs. These receptors originate from a man aged 50 to 59 in good health and CMV-seropositive. Both conserved end residues are part of each CDR3. The D gene is left open where the match is weak. Part of the rows lack a size; the others show once, few, many or a class for expanded clones.

J gene | D gene | clone size | V gene | CDR3 DNA | CDR3 protein
TRBJ1-1 | - | few | TRBV5-1 | TGCGCCAGCAGCTTATTGGGGCTCTCTAACACTGAAGCTTTCTTT | CASSLLGLSNTEAFF
TRBJ1-4 | - | - | TRBV10-3 | TGTGCCATCACGGCCGGGGAAAGAGGGGAAAAACTGTTTTTT | CAITAGERGEKLFF
TRBJ2-2 | - | - | TRBV6-6 | TGTGCCAGCGGGGGGGACATAAACACCGGGGAGCTGTTTTTT | CASGGDINTGELFF
TRBJ2-1 | TRBD2 | once | TRBV27 | TGTGCCAGCCGGCGGGGGGGAAGCTACAATGAGCAGTTCTTC | CASRRGGSYNEQFF
TRBJ2-2 | - | few | TRBV2 | TGTGCCAGCAGTGAACGTAACACCGGGGAGCTGTTTTTT | CASSERNTGELFF
TRBJ1-2 | TRBD1 | few | TRBV19 | TGTGCCAGTAGGGGACAGGCAGGTGGCTACACCTTC | CASRGQAGGYTF
TRBJ1-1 | - | - | TRBV11-2 | TGTGCCAGCAGCTCAGAGGCGGGAACTGAAGCTTTCTTT | CASSSEAGTEAFF
TRBJ2-2 | TRBD1 | few | TRBV25-1 | TGTGCCAGCAGTGATTACAGGGGTAACACCGGGGAGCTGTTTTTT | CASSDYRGNTGELFF
TRBJ1-1 | - | few | TRBV11-3 | TGTGCCAGCAGCTTAGATTCGTCCGGGAACACTGAAGCTTTCTTT | CASSLDSSGNTEAFF
TRBJ2-3 | - | - | TRBV5-4 | TGTGCCAGCAGCTACGGGGTAGCTGGCACAGATACGCAGTATTTT | CASSYGVAGTDTQYF
TRBJ2-5 | - | few | TRBV10-3 | TGTGCCATCAGACCTGACTCCGAGGGAGAGACCCAGTACTTC | CAIRPDSEGETQYF
TRBJ1-2 | - | - | TRBV5-4 | TGTGCCAGCACCGTTCCGGGGGAAACTGGCTACACCTTC | CASTVPGETGYTF
TRBJ1-4 | TRBD1 | - | TRBV5-4 | TGTGCCAGCAGCTTACCGGGACAGTTTGAAAAACTGTTTTTT | CASSLPGQFEKLFF
TRBJ1-4 | - | few | TRBV11-3 | TGTGCCAGCAGCTTAAGAAGGGGCACGGAAAAACTGTTTTTT | CASSLRRGTEKLFF
TRBJ2-7 | - | - | TRBV4-3 | TGCGCCAGCAGCTCCGTGTGGCCCTGGGCGACCGAGCAGTACTTC | CASSSVWPWATEQYF
TRBJ1-2 | TRBD1 | few | TRBV4-1 | TGCGCCAGCAGCCAAGAGGAGACAGGGCCCTATGGCTACACCTTC | CASSQEETGPYGYTF
TRBJ2-4 | TRBD1 | few | TRBV4-1 | TGCGCCAGCAGCCAAGCCCCAGCCCGGGACAGGGGTGGCCAAAACATTCAGTACTTC | CASSQAPARDRGGQNIQYF
TRBJ2-2 | TRBD1 | few | TRBV6-1 | TGTGCCAGCACAGGGCAGGGGGCATACACCGGGGAGCTGTTTTTT | CASTGQGAYTGELFF
TRBJ1-1 | TRBD1 | few | TRBV4-3 | TGCGCCAGCAGCCAGACTGACAGGGCCACTGAAGCTTTCTTT | CASSQTDRATEAFF
TRBJ1-4 | - | few | TRBV28 | TGTGCCAGCAGTCTGCCTCAAAGAGGAGATGAAAAACTGTTTTTT | CASSLPQRGDEKLFF
TRBJ1-2 | - | - | TRBV30 | TGTGCCTGGGCGCGGGGGAAGTATGGCTACACCTTC | CAWARGKYGYTF
TRBJ2-3 | TRBD2 | - | TRBV9 | TGTGCCAGCACCTGGCGGGGGGTTAGCACAGATACGCAGTATTTT | CASTWRGVSTDTQYF
TRBJ2-5 | TRBD1 | - | TRBV7-2 | TGTGCCAGCAGCCCAGACAGGGGGCTGGAGACCCAGTACTTC | CASSPDRGLETQYF
TRBJ1-6 | - | - | TRBV9 | TGTGCCAGCAGCGCCGCGGAGGGCAATTCACCCCTCCACTTT | CASSAAEGNSPLHF
TRBJ2-6 | - | - | TRBV28 | TGTGCCAGCAGTTTTCGTTCTGGGGCCAACGTCCTGACTTTC | CASSFRSGANVLTF
TRBJ2-7 | - | - | TRBV6-5 | TGTGCCAGCAGTGTCACCGGGAAGGCCCCCTACGAGCAGTACTTC | CASSVTGKAPYEQYF
TRBJ2-7 | TRBD1 | few | TRBV5-4 | TGTGCCAGCAGCTTGCGTGTACAGGGGGCCTACGAGCAGTACTTC | CASSLRVQGAYEQYF
TRBJ1-2 | - | - | TRBV2 | TGTGCCAGCACCGGGACACTTGGTCTCTATGGCTACACCTTC | CASTGTLGLYGYTF
TRBJ2-5 | - | - | TRBV18 | TGTGCCAGCTCCCCGTACGGTCTCGCAGAGACCCAGTACTTC | CASSPYGLAETQYF
TRBJ1-3 | - | - | TRBV7-2 | TGTGCCAGCAGCCCGGGGAGGGGCTCTGGAAACACCATATATTTT | CASSPGRGSGNTIYF
TRBJ2-3 | - | - | TRBV5-6 | TGTGCCAGCAGCTCCTTTACCGGGAGCACAGATACGCAGTATTTT | CASSSFTGSTDTQYF
TRBJ2-7 | - | - | TRBV7-8 | TGTGCCAGCAAACCGGGACTGAACTACGAGCAGTACTTC | CASKPGLNYEQYF
TRBJ2-1 | TRBD2 | - | TRBV7-9 | TGTGCCAGCAGCCCCTTGGATAGCGGGAGAAACAATGAGCAGTTCTTC | CASSPLDSGRNNEQFF